One sample yielded the 26 T cell receptor beta chains listed below, sequenced in a study of long-term antiretroviral therapy in people with HIV (dated by TCRdb to between 2021 and 2023). The immunoSEQ hsTCRB v3.0 assay was used at survey level resolution to sequence the TRB variable region. TCRdb mirrors the immuneACCESS table, restricted to in-frame sequences. Some clones are absent from its copies; in checked studies, under half trace to an unresolved V gene, and the reason for the others is unknown. The sample table records 15,000 to 20,000 clones; approximately 84% of these occur just once. Jointly, the top ten make up roughly 8.6% of the sample. The starting material was unsorted PBMCs, obtained 0.9 years after starting antiretroviral therapy. The source of these receptors is a man between 18 and 35 years old with HIV.

The chain combines TRBV19 with TRBJ1-3, with a possible D match to TRBD1 (5 bases). The V end lost 5 bases, the J end lost 2 bases, and 16 bases lay between the germline ends. The CDR3 spans 16 residues. Germline V gene sequence: CDR1 LNHDA, CDR2 SQIVND (reference sequence). This CDR3 is CASSPYSGTAGNTIYF. For the CDR3, the DNA is TGTGCCAGTAGTCCCTACTCAGGGACCGCTGGAAACACCATATATTTT.

This sequence joins TRBV7-2 and TRBJ2-3; tentative D call: TRBD1 (5 bases). The CDR3 length is 13 residues. Trimming removed 10 bases from V and 4 bases from J, with 15 bases in between. The germline V gene encodes CDR1 SGHTA and CDR2 FQGNSA. The CDR3 sequence: CATTEIGADTQYF. CDR3 coding DNA: TGTGCCACGACCGAAATAGGGGCAGATACGCAGTATTTT. Full variable domain (outside the CDR3, taken from reference TRBV7-2 and TRBJ2-3): GAGVSQSPSNKVTEKGKDVELRCDPISGHTALYWYRQSLGQGLEFLIYFQGNSAPDKSGLPSDRFSAERTGGSVSTLTIQRTQQEDSAVYLCATTEIGADTQYFGPGTRLTVL.

This clone was seen a single time. The CDR3, as DNA: TGCGCCAGCAGCCAAGGTGACAGGTACAATGAGCAGTTCTTC. Translation gives CASSQGDRYNEQFF. This chain connects TRBV4-1 to TRBJ2-1; D might be TRBD1 (6 bases). Germline V gene lookup returns CDR1 MGHRA and CDR2 YSYEKL. The ends were cut back, 1 base at V and 4 bases at J, with 8 bases in the middle. CDR3 length: 14 residues.

The chain joins TRBV9 to TRBJ2-1; TRBD2 matches 11 bases. Germline trimming cut 0 bases from V and 0 bases from J; bases unmatched to any gene: 5. Germline CDR1 and CDR2: SGDLS and YYNGEE. CDR3 length: 18 amino acids. DNA of the CDR3: TGTGCCAGCAGCGTAGGGGCTAGCGGGGGGTTCTCCTACAATGAGCAGTTCTTC. Residues: CASSVGASGGFSYNEQFF.

This rearrangement joins TRBV6-5 to TRBJ2-2; D perhaps matches TRBD2 (5 bases). V was clipped by 0 bases and J by 8 bases, with 7 bases between them. From germline, CDR1 is MNHEY and CDR2 SVGAGI. There are 13 residues in the CDR3. The CDR3 DNA reads TGTGCCAGCAGTTACTCACGAGGGGGGGAGCTGTTTTTT. Its translation is CASSYSRGGELFF.

The V call is TRBV29-1, the J call TRBJ1-1; tentatively, D is TRBD1 (6 bases). This CDR3 comprises 14 residues. Trimming removed 8 bases at V and 5 bases at J, with 21 bases between. Germline CDR1 and CDR2: SQVTM and ANQGSEA. The CDR3, as DNA: TGCAGCACCTCACAGGGTGAGTTGGGGACTGAAGCTTTCTTT. Its translation is CSTSQGELGTEAFF.

The gene calls are TRBV9 and TRBJ1-1, with no clear D. V was shortened by 1 base and J by 2 bases, with 9 bases between the two germline ends. CDR1 and CDR2 from the germline V gene are SGDLS and YYNGEE. This CDR3 has 14 amino acids. CDR3 coding DNA: TGTGCCAGCAGCGTATGGGGAGCTAACACTGAAGCTTTCTTT. As protein: CASSVWGANTEAFF.

V gene TRBV27 combines with J gene TRBJ1-2; 9 bases map to TRBD1. CDR1 MNHEY and CDR2 SMNVEV come from the germline V gene (reference sequence). The CDR3 totals 15 residues. After removal of 0 bases from V and 6 bases from J, the junction contained 5 bases not matched to a gene. As DNA, the CDR3 is TGTGCCAGCAGTTTATCGATAGGGACAGGGAATGGCTACACCTTC. Translated: CASSLSIGTGNGYTF.

This chain uses TRBV5-1 with TRBJ2-7, with TRBD2 matching 8 bases. The CDR3 loop spans 14 amino acids. Per germline, CDR1 SGHRS and CDR2 YFSETQ. Losses at the gene ends were 4 bases for V and 3 bases for J; bases not matched to a gene: 6. The CDR3 DNA reads TGCGCCAGCAGCATTAGCGGGGCTCACTACGAGCAGTACTTC. Protein product: CASSISGAHYEQYF.

The chain links TRBV5-4 to TRBJ2-5, with 7 bases matching TRBD2. CDR1 is SGHNT, CDR2 YYREEE, per germline (reference sequence). The CDR3 is made up of 15 amino acids. With 3 bases clipped from V and 2 bases from J, the junction kept 7 bases outside the gene matches. The CDR3, as DNA: TGTGCCAGCAGCTCCGCCGGGGGGACTCAAGAGACCCAGTACTTC. Encoded protein: CASSSAGGTQETQYF.

This clone was found a few times. The chain joins TRBV18 to TRBJ2-7; TRBD1 might be the D (6 bases). Trimming removed 2 bases from V and 5 bases from J, with 10 bases in between. Per the germline V gene, CDR1 is KGHSH and CDR2 is LQKENI. This CDR3 has 13 residues. Written as DNA, the CDR3 is TGTGCCAGCTCACCATCACAGGGCGACGAGCAGTACGTC. Translation gives CASSPSQGDEQYV.

The chain carries TRBV7-9 and TRBJ2-1; 7 nucleotides line up with TRBD2. The CDR3 runs to 13 residues. Germline CDR1 is SEHNR and CDR2 is FQNEAQ (reference sequence). After removal of 1 base from V and 10 bases from J, the junction contained 4 bases not matched to a gene. In DNA, the CDR3 is TGTGCCAGCAGCTTAGAGGCGGGGGTGGAGCAGTTCTTC. Its translation: CASSLEAGVEQFF.

The rearrangement uses TRBV2 and TRBJ2-2, with TRBD1 as a possible D gene (5 bases). CDR3 length equals 13 residues. Germline V CDR1 and CDR2: SNHLY, FYNNEI. V lost 4 bases and J lost 7, with 10 bases in between. CDR3 sequence: CASSAGAVGELFF. The CDR3 DNA sequence: TGTGCCAGCAGTGCTGGGGCTGTCGGGGAGCTGTTTTTT.

This rearrangement joins TRBV2 to TRBJ1-3, with D perhaps TRBD1 (6 bases). Per the germline V gene, CDR1 is SNHLY and CDR2 is FYNNEI. V gave up 7 bases and J gave up 0 bases, with 16 bases separating them. This CDR3 comprises 16 residues. The CDR3 DNA follows: TGTGCCAGCACCACTTTGGGGGCCTACTCTGGAAACACCATATATTTT. Translating gives CASTTLGAYSGNTIYF.

V usage is TRBV6-5 and J usage is TRBJ1-1; D remains unclear. Trimming cost V 6 bases and J 0 bases, with 14 bases left between them. The CDR3 has 15 amino acids. CDR1 is MNHEY and CDR2 is SVGAGI in the germline V gene. Here the CDR3 DNA reads TGTGCCAGCAGCTCAACCTGGGCGATGAACACTGAAGCTTTCTTT. This codes for CASSSTWAMNTEAFF.

The V gene is TRBV18, the J gene TRBJ1-6; D is uncertain. The V gene lost 0 bases and the J gene lost 6 bases, with 0 bases spanning the gap. CDR3 length equals 12 residues. Germline V gives CDR1 KGHSH, CDR2 LQKENI. The CDR3 reads CASSPPNSPLHF. The CDR3 coding sequence is TGTGCCAGCTCACCACCTAATTCACCCCTCCACTTT.

This clone was found a few times. J is TRBJ1-2 and V is TRBV7-9; D may be TRBD1 (6 bases). Germline V CDR1 and CDR2: SEHNR, FQNEAQ (reference sequence). This CDR3 spans 13 amino acids. Deletions cut 4 bases from V and 3 bases from J, with 9 bases between. The CDR3 coding sequence is TGTGCCAGCAGCTCGACAGGCTACTATGGCTACACCTTC. It is translated as CASSSTGYYGYTF.

This rearrangement joins TRBV4-2 to TRBJ1-4; 8 nucleotides line up with TRBD1. The V segment lost 4 bases and the J segment 6 bases; nucleotides outside the gene matches: 7. The CDR3 spans 15 residues. The germline V gene has CDR1 LGHNA and CDR2 YNFKEQ. CDR3 DNA sequence: TGTGCCAGCAGCCGAGGTCAGGGGGCTGATGAAAAACTGTTTTTT. It is translated as CASSRGQGADEKLFF.

The V and J genes are TRBV9 and TRBJ2-2, with unresolved D. This CDR3 is 15 amino acids long. The V and J ends lost 0 bases and 3 bases respectively, with 9 bases between them. CDR1 SGDLS and CDR2 YYNGEE come from the germline V gene. The CDR3 protein is CASSVGVVDTGELFF. CDR3 sequence (DNA): TGTGCCAGCAGCGTAGGGGTAGTGGACACCGGGGAGCTGTTTTTT.

The chain is built from TRBV5-1 and TRBJ2-3; 9 nucleotides agree with TRBD2. Unmatched junction bases numbered 9, after V lost 1 base and J lost 0 bases. From germline, CDR1 is SGHRS and CDR2 YFSETQ. The CDR3 totals 18 residues. The CDR3, as DNA: TGCGCCAGCAGCTTGTTTAGCGGGGGACATAGAAGCACAGATACGCAGTATTTT. As protein: CASSLFSGGHRSTDTQYF.

The CDR3 DNA sequence: TGTGCCAGCAGTGGGCAGGGGGACTACGAGCAGTACTTC. Amino acid sequence: CASSGQGDYEQYF. The chain has TRBV2 and TRBJ2-7; 7 nucleotides agree with TRBD1. Trimming removed 4 bases from V and 3 bases from J; junction bases left unmatched: 3. Per germline, CDR1 SNHLY and CDR2 FYNNEI. The CDR3 is made up of 13 amino acids. The full variable domain, completed using reference TRBV2 and TRBJ2-7, is EPEVTQTPSHQVTQMGQEVILRCVPISNHLYFYWYRQILGQKVEFLVSFYNNEISEKSEIFDDQFSVERPDGSNFTLKIRSTKLEDSAMYFCASSGQGDYEQYFGPGTRLTVT.

The chain links TRBV28 to TRBJ2-1; the D is unclear. From germline, CDR1 is MDHEN and CDR2 SYDVKM. CDR3 length: 13 amino acids. Trimming pared 2 bases from V and 7 bases from J, leaving 9 bases between. The CDR3 here is CASSLGDTNEQFF. The CDR3 DNA reads TGTGCCAGCAGTTTAGGCGATACGAATGAGCAGTTCTTC. The full variable domain, in which reference TRBV28 and TRBJ2-1 provide the parts outside the CDR3, is DVKVTQSSRYLVKRTGEKVFLECVQDMDHENMFWYRQDPGLGLRLIYFSYDVKMKEKGDIPEGYSVSREKKERFSLILESASTNQTSMYLCASSLGDTNEQFFGPGTRLTVL.

The chain combines TRBV7-8 with TRBJ2-7, with a tentative D call TRBD1 (5 bases). Trimming removed 5 bases from V and 2 bases from J, with 13 bases in between. CDR3 size: 14 residues. Germline loops: CDR1 SGHVS, CDR2 FQNEAQ. CDR3 residues: CASSPVGVTYEQYF. The CDR3 nucleotides are TGTGCCAGCAGCCCGGTAGGGGTTACCTACGAGCAGTACTTC.

CDR3 region: CASSMRGFYEQYF. CDR3 bases: TGTGCCAGTAGTATGAGGGGGTTCTACGAGCAGTACTTC. This chain links TRBV19 with TRBJ2-7; D is perhaps TRBD1 (6 bases). The CDR3 consists of 13 residues. The V end lost 3 bases, the J end lost 3 bases, and 9 bases lay between the germline ends. Germline loops: CDR1 LNHDA, CDR2 SQIVND (reference sequence). The variable domain in full, with the rest retrieved from reference TRBV19 and TRBJ2-7, is DGGITQSPKYLFRKEGQNVTLSCEQNLNHDAMYWYRQDPGQGLRLIYYSQIVNDFQKGDIAEGYSVSREKKESFPLTVTSAQKNPTAFYLCASSMRGFYEQYFGPGTRLTVT.

The CDR3 DNA follows: TGTGCCAGCAGCACCTTAGCGGGTCCTCCAGATACGCAGTATTTT. This encodes CASSTLAGPPDTQYF. The rearrangement joins TRBV2 to TRBJ2-3; 7 positions match TRBD2. Germline V gene data show CDR1 as SNHLY and CDR2 as FYNNEI. This CDR3 spans 15 amino acids. J was trimmed by 4 bases and V by 6 bases; bases with no gene match: 10.

This chain joins TRBV7-8 and TRBJ1-4; weak D call: TRBD1 (6 bases). Germline loops: CDR1 SGHVS, CDR2 FQNEAQ. There are 16 residues in the CDR3. With 1 base removed from V and 4 bases from J, the gap between germline ends came to 13 bases. The CDR3 is CASSLGSQGLNEKLFF. CDR3 in DNA: TGTGCCAGCAGCTTAGGGTCACAGGGACTTAATGAAAAACTGTTTTTT.